The 10 T cell receptor beta chains below all came from one sample that was sequenced in a study of blood T cell repertoires in COVID-19. TCRdb's copy holds only in-frame clones and misses some; the assay was immunoSEQ multiplex PCR. The sample has just under 250,000 clones, approximately 83% seen once. The sample taken for sequencing was peripheral blood. These receptors were taken from a woman in her thirties who had recovered from COVID-19.

The J gene is TRBJ2-7, the V gene TRBV7-7; 7 bases are a match to TRBD1. Looked up from germline, CDR1 is SSHAT and CDR2 is FNYEAQ (reference sequence). There are 15 residues in the CDR3. With 2 bases clipped from V and 3 bases from J, the junction kept 7 bases outside the gene matches. The CDR3 reads CASSLRPGGYYEQYF. The CDR3 DNA sequence: TGTGCCAGCAGCTTAAGGCCAGGGGGATACTACGAGCAGTACTTC.

The V gene is TRBV9, the J gene TRBJ2-1; 7 bases line up with TRBD1. The CDR3 extends over 14 amino acids. Germline V gene lookup returns CDR1 SGDLS and CDR2 YYNGEE. J was trimmed by 3 bases and V by 6 bases; bases with no gene match: 6. The CDR3 DNA reads as TGTGCCAGCACCCCCCGGACAGGCTACAATGAGCAGTTCTTC. Residues: CASTPRTGYNEQFF.

This clone is a singleton in its sample. The genes are TRBV5-1 and TRBJ1-1; D perhaps matches TRBD1 (5 bases). Germline V gives CDR1 SGHRS, CDR2 YFSETQ. The CDR3 is 15 amino acids. Trimming took 3 bases from V and 2 from J, leaving 14 bases between them. CDR3 in amino acids: CASSSEGTGNTEAFF. DNA for the CDR3: TGCGCCAGCAGCTCGGAGGGGACGGGCAACACTGAAGCTTTCTTT.

V usage is TRBV6-5 and J usage is TRBJ2-3, with 9 bases lining up with TRBD1. The junction had 11 bases not matched to a gene; V was cut back by 7 bases and J by 6 bases. The CDR3 covers 15 residues. The germline CDR1 and CDR2 sequences are MNHEY and SVGAGI. The CDR3 sequence: CASILTRTGVDTQYF. The CDR3 nucleotides read TGTGCCAGCATTTTAACCCGGACAGGGGTGGATACGCAGTATTTT.

The chain combines TRBV10-1 with TRBJ2-3; tentative D call: TRBD2 (6 bases). This CDR3 is built from 13 residues. The ends were cut back, 5 bases at V and 5 bases at J, with 11 bases in the middle. Germline V gene sequence: CDR1 WNHNN, CDR2 SYGVQD (reference sequence). Written as DNA, the CDR3 is TGCGCCAGCAGTCGGCAGGGAGGAGATACGCAGTATTTT. It yields the protein CASSRQGGDTQYF.

The chain links TRBV7-6 to TRBJ2-3; TRBD2 agrees at 13 bases. CDR1 SGHVS and CDR2 FNYEAQ come from the germline V gene. This CDR3 is built from 16 residues. V lost 3 bases, J lost 2 bases, and 2 bases stayed unmatched. CDR3: CASSFGLAGDTDTQYF. CDR3 DNA: TGTGCCAGCAGCTTCGGACTAGCGGGGGACACAGATACGCAGTATTTT.

This clone was seen a single time. CDR3 DNA: TGCGCCAGCAGCCGGGCCGGGGTACGCTCACCCCTCCACTTT. As protein: CASSRAGVRSPLHF. The chain carries TRBV5-1 and TRBJ1-6; no reliable D call. V shed 4 bases and J shed 10 bases, with 15 bases lying between them. This CDR3 is 14 amino acids long. The germline V gene has CDR1 SGHRS and CDR2 YFSETQ.

The sample holds one count of this clone. The rearrangement links TRBV18 to TRBJ2-7, with a tentative D call TRBD1 (6 bases). Germline-derived CDR1 and CDR2 are KGHSH and LQKENI. This CDR3 has 13 residues. V was pared by 4 bases and J by 1 base, with 8 bases between. CDR3 in DNA: TGTGCCAGCTCACAACAGGGTTCCTACGAGCAGTACTTC. Translation gives CASSQQGSYEQYF.

V and J are TRBV9 and TRBJ2-7, with TRBD1 identical over 8 bases. CDR1 SGDLS and CDR2 YYNGEE come from the germline V gene. CDR3 length: 15 amino acids. J lost 0 bases, V lost 1 base, and 3 bases had no gene match. The CDR3 nucleotides read TGTGCCAGCAGCGTATCCCAGGGGGCCTCCTACGAGCAGTACTTC. This gives the protein CASSVSQGASYEQYF.

The chain has TRBV9 and TRBJ2-7, with TRBD1 matching 9 bases. From germline, CDR1 is SGDLS and CDR2 YYNGEE. This CDR3 comprises 15 residues. The V segment lost 4 bases and the J segment 6 bases; nucleotides outside the gene matches: 11. The CDR3 loop reads CASSPQPGQGSEQYF. As DNA, the CDR3 is TGTGCCAGCAGCCCTCAACCGGGACAGGGTTCCGAGCAGTACTTC.